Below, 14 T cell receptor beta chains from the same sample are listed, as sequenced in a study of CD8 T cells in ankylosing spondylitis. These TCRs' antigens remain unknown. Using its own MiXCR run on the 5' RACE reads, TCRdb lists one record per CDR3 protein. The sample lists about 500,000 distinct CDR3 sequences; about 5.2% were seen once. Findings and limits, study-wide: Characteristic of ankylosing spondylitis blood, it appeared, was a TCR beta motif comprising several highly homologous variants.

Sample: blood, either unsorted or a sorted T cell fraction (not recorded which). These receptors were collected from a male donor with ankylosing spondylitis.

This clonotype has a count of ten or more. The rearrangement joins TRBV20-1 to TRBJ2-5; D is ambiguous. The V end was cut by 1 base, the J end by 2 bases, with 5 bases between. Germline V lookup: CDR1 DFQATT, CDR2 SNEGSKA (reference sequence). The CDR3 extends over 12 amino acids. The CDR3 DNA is TGCAGTGCTAGAGTCATGCAAGAGACCCAGTACTTC. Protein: CSARVMQETQYF.

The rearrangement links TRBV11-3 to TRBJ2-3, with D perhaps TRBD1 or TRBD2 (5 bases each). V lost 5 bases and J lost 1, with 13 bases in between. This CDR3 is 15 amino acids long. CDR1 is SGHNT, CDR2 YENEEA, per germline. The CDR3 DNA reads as TGTGCCAGCAGCATGGGGCGGGTCCGCACAGATACGCAGTATTTT. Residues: CASSMGRVRTDTQYF.

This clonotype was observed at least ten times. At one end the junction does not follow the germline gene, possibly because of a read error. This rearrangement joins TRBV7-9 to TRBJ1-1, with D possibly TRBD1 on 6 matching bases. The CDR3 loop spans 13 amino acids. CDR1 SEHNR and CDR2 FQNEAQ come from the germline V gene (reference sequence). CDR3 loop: CASSSSDRSLYIF. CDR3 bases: TGTGCCAGCAGCAGCAGCGACAGGAGTTTATATATCTTT.

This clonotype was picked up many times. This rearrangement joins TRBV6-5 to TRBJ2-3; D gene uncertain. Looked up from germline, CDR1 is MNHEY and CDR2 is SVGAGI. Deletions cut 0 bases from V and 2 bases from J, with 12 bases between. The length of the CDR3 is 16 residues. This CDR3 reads CASSYSIEFFTDTQYF. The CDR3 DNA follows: TGTGCCAGCAGTTACTCGATAGAGTTTTTCACAGATACGCAGTATTTT.

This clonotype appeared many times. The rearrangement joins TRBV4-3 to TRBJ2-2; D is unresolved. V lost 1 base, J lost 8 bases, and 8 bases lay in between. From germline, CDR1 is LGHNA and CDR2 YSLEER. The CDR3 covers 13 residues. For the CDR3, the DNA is TGCGCCAGCAGCCAAGGTCCCCGGGGGGAGCTGTTTTTT. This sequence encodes CASSQGPRGELFF.

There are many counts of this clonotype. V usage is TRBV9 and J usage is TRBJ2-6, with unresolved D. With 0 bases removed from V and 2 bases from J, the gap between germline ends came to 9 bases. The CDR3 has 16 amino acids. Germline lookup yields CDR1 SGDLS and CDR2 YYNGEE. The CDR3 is CASSVAGYPGANVLTF. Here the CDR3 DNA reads TGTGCCAGCAGCGTAGCTGGTTATCCTGGGGCCAACGTCCTGACTTTC.

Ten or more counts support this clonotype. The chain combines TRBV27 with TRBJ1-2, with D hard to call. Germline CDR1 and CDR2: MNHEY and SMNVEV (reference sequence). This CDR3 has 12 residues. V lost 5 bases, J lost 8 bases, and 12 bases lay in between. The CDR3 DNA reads TGTGCCAGCAGTCACCAAGCGGGAGGCTACACCTTC. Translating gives CASSHQAGGYTF.

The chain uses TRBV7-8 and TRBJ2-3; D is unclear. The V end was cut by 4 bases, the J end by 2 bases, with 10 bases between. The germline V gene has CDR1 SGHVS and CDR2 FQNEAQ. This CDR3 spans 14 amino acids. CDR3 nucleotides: TGTGCCAGCAGCTCGCGTCGGCACACAGATACGCAGTATTTT. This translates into CASSSRRHTDTQYF. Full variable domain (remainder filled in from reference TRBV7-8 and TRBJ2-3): GAGVSQSPRYKVAKRGQDVALRCDPISGHVSLFWYQQALGQGPEFLTYFQNEAQLDKSGLPSDRFFAERPEGSVSTLKIQRTQQEDSAVYLCASSSRRHTDTQYFGPGTRLTVL.

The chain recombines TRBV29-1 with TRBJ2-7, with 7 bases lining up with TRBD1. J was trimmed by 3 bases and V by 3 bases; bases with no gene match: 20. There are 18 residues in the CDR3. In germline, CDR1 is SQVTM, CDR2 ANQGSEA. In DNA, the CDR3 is TGCAGCGTTGAGATACTGGGACAGAGAAAGACAAATTACTACGAGCAGTACTTC. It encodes CSVEILGQRKTNYYEQYF.

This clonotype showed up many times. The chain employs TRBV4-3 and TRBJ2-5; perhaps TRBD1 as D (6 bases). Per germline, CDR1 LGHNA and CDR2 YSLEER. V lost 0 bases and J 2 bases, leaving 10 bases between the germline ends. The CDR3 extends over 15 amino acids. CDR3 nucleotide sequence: TGCGCCAGCAGCCAAGATTTTCAGGGGCAAGAGACCCAGTACTTC. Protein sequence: CASSQDFQGQETQYF.

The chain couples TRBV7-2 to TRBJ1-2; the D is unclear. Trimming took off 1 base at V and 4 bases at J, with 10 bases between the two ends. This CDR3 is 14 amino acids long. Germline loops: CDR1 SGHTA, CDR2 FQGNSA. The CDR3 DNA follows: TGTGCCAGCAGCTTAGATAACGGTTCCTATGGCTACACCTTC. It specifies CASSLDNGSYGYTF.

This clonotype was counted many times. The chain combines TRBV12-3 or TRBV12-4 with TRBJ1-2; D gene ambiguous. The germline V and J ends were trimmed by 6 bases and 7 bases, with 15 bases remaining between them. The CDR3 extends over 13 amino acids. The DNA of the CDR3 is TGTGCCAGCAGAGGGCTTCCCTGGAGTGGCTACACCTTC. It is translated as CASRGLPWSGYTF.

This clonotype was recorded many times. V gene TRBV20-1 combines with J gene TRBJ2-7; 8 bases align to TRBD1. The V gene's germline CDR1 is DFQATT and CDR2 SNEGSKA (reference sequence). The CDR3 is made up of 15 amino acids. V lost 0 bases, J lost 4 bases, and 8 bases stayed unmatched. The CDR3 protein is CSARDLLGQAYEQYF. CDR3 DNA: TGCAGTGCTAGAGATCTGCTGGGACAGGCATACGAGCAGTACTTC.

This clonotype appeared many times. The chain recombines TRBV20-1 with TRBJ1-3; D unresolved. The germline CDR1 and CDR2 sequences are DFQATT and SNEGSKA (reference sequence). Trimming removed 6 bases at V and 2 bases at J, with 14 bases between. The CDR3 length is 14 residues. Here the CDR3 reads CSATRDSTGNTIYF. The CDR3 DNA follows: TGCAGTGCAACAAGGGATTCGACTGGAAACACCATATATTTT.